Included here is one T cell receptor beta chain sequence, with context. V lost 5 bases and J lost 2; bases outside the gene matches: 10. Germline CDR1 is SGHRS and CDR2 is YFSETQ. This CDR3 is 15 amino acids long. This sample stems from a study of cytomegalovirus exposure and HLA in healthy donors. With 60 Vbeta and 13 Jbeta primers, the PCR was carried out. The data were produced by immunoSEQ multiplex PCR, yet TCRdb's version contains in-frame clones alone and is incomplete. The table shows under 150,000 clones, with 76% occurring only once. The chain is built from TRBV5-1 and TRBJ2-7, with TRBD2 identical over 7 bases. The receptor comes from a female donor in good health and CMV-seropositive. The sequenced sample consisted of PBMCs. In nucleotides, the CDR3 is TGCGCCAGCAGTCGAGCAGGGACTACTACCTACGAGCAGTACTTC. Protein: CASSRAGTTTYEQYF.